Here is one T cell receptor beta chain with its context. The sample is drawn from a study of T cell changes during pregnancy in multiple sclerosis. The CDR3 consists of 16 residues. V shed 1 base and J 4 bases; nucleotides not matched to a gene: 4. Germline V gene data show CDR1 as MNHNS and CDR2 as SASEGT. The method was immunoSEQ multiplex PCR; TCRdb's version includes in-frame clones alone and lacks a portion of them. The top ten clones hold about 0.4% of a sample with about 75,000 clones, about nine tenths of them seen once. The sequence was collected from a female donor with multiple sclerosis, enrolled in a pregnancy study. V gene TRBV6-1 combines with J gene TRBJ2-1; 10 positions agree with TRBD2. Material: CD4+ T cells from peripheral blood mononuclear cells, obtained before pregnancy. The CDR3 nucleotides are TGTGCCAGCAGTGAAGGGCTAGCGGGAGCTTACAATGAGCAGTTCTTC. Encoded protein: CASSEGLAGAYNEQFF.